The sequence of this T cell receptor beta chain was determined in a study of cytomegalovirus exposure and HLA in healthy donors. The CDR3 length is 15 residues. CDR1 is SGHRS, CDR2 YFSETQ, per germline. The V segment lost 3 bases and the J segment 2 bases; nucleotides outside the gene matches: 7. Study outcomes and limitations: The majority of TCR sequences were rare, yet some public TCRs appeared in many donors. High sensitivity and specificity were reportedly achieved when the classifier diagnosed cytomegalovirus status. Altogether, 164 TCR beta chains were recorded as cytomegalovirus-associated.

This table comes from immunoSEQ multiplex PCR, and its TCRdb copy is limited to in-frame clones, with some not included. The sample lists 200,000 to 300,000 clones, approximately 86% seen once, with around 1.2% in the top ten. On this clone: The antigen remains undetermined.

The approximately 120-subject validation cohort, separate from the roughly 700-subject first cohort, included the donors. The receptor comes from a woman aged 25 to 39 in good health and CMV-seropositive. The chain employs TRBV5-1 and TRBJ2-5; 7 nucleotides match TRBD1. Sequenced: PBMCs. This CDR3 is CASSYGQAIQETQYF. The CDR3 nucleotides are TGCGCCAGCAGCTACGGACAGGCGATACAAGAGACCCAGTACTTC.